This T cell receptor beta chain appears in the sequencing data of a study of regulatory T cells in long-lasting Graves disease. Germline V CDR1 and CDR2: SNHLY, FYNNEI. This CDR3 has 10 residues. V lost 5 bases and J lost 5, with 4 bases in between. Documented time point: persistent/refractory GD, antithyroid drugs over 5 years with positive TRAb. The TCR library was made from RNA extracted from PBMCs. Patients with Graves' disease were diagnosed by American Thyroid Association guidelines. This clonotype was observed at least ten times. To make TCR beta libraries, researchers used iRepertoire HTBI primers and Arm-PCR of CDR3 regions. One entry per CDR3 protein, called by TCRdb with MiXCR from the multiplex PCR reads. Of hundreds of thousands of distinct CDR3 sequences in the sample, less than 25% are singletons; the top ten hold about 7.8%.

The material was peripheral blood mononuclear cells (PBMCs), obtained when the disease was refractory, from a patient treated with antithyroid drugs. The receptor comes from a female donor with Graves disease. The chain recombines TRBV2 with TRBJ2-7; D remains ambiguous. CDR3 sequence: CASSHNEQYF. The CDR3 region has the DNA TGTGCCAGCAGTCACAACGAGCAGTACTTC.